This T cell receptor (beta chain) was documented in a study of T cell changes during pregnancy in multiple sclerosis. Germline CDR1 GTSNPN, CDR2 SVGIG (reference sequence). This CDR3 contains 15 residues. V lost 1 base, J lost 0 bases, and 11 bases lay in between. The assay was immunoSEQ multiplex PCR, and TCRdb's table has in-frame clones only and misses some. Altogether some 38,000 clones are present, more than 85% being singletons, with the ten largest covering 12%. The TCR sequence derives from a female donor with multiple sclerosis, enrolled in a pregnancy study. The rearrangement joins TRBV30 to TRBJ2-3; a possible D gene is TRBD1 (5 bases). The starting material was CD8+ T cells from peripheral blood mononuclear cells, obtained after pregnancy. CDR3 in amino acids: CAWSARQPSTDTQYF. DNA for the CDR3: TGTGCCTGGAGTGCCCGACAGCCCAGCACAGATACGCAGTATTTT.